These 15 T cell receptor beta chains share one sample of origin, sequenced in a study. TCRdb re-called the RT-PCR reads through MiXCR, storing one row per CDR3 protein. The sample carries about 680,000 distinct CDR3 sequences, approximately 15% recorded once. Input material: memory CD4+ T cells from blood. These receptors came from a female donor in good health, serving as a healthy control.

This clonotype came up many times. J is TRBJ1-2 and V is TRBV9; D not resolved. CDR3 size: 12 residues. Germline V lookup: CDR1 SGDLS, CDR2 YYNGEE. Deletions cut 0 bases from V and 5 bases from J, with 5 bases between. The CDR3 here is CASSVGEYGYTF. The CDR3 bases are TGTGCCAGCAGCGTAGGGGAATATGGCTACACCTTC. Full variable domain (missing parts from reference TRBV9 and TRBJ1-2): DSGVTQTPKHLITATGQRVTLRCSPRSGDLSVYWYQQSLDQGLQFLIQYYNGEERAKGNILERFSAQQFPDLHSELNLSSLELGDSALYFCASSVGEYGYTFGSGTRLTVV.

This clonotype turned up a few times. The chain uses TRBV28 and TRBJ2-7; possibly TRBD1 or TRBD2 for D (5 bases each). Germline values: CDR1 MDHEN, CDR2 SYDVKM. CDR3 length: 15 residues. V was cut by 3 bases and J by 2 bases, with 14 bases left in between. The CDR3 DNA follows: TGTGCCAGCAGTTTTCCGGGGACCCTAACCTACGAGCAGTACTTC. Translating gives CASSFPGTLTYEQYF.

There are many counts of this clonotype. The rearrangement joins TRBV6-5 to TRBJ2-7; D not certain. This CDR3 is 13 amino acids long. Germline lookup yields CDR1 MNHEY and CDR2 SVGAGI. The germline V and J ends were trimmed by 6 bases and 3 bases, with 12 bases remaining between them. The chain's CDR3 is CASSPPALYEQYF. CDR3 DNA sequence: TGTGCCAGCAGCCCGCCAGCGCTCTACGAGCAGTACTTC.

The chain carries TRBV13 and TRBJ2-7; tentatively, D is TRBD2 (6 bases). The CDR3 has 14 residues. CDR1 is PRHDT and CDR2 is FYEKMQ in the germline V gene (reference sequence). The V end was cut by 4 bases, the J end by 7 bases, with 17 bases between. The DNA of the CDR3 is TGTGCCAGCAGCTCCTACTCGACCCGGGGGGAGCAGTACTTC. Protein product: CASSSYSTRGEQYF.

This clonotype was seen more than once but under ten times. The chain has TRBV20-1 and TRBJ1-1; no firm D call. This CDR3 has 15 amino acids. V dropped 0 bases and J dropped 1 base, with 12 bases sitting between them. From germline, CDR1 is DFQATT and CDR2 SNEGSKA (reference sequence). CDR3 bases: TGCAGTGCTAGAGATCCCTCCCGACAGAACACTGAAGCTTTCTTT. Translating it yields CSARDPSRQNTEAFF.

Many counts were recorded for this clonotype. The CDR3 spells CSVEYYPGLGPTSTDTQYF. The CDR3 nucleotides read TGCAGCGTTGAATACTATCCGGGACTCGGACCGACTAGCACAGATACGCAGTATTTT. The rearrangement links TRBV29-1 to TRBJ2-3, with a weak D call TRBD2 (6 bases). V lost 2 bases, J lost 0 bases, and 24 bases lay in between. Germline values: CDR1 SQVTM, CDR2 ANQGSEA. This CDR3 comprises 19 residues.

The chain is built from TRBV28 and TRBJ2-3, with 7 bases aligning to TRBD2. After removal of 6 bases from V and 5 bases from J, the junction contained 8 bases not matched to a gene. Germline CDR1 is MDHEN and CDR2 is SYDVKM. CDR3 size: 14 residues. CDR3 residues: CASSNGGSVDTQYF. CDR3 DNA sequence: TGTGCCAGCAGCAATGGCGGGAGTGTAGATACGCAGTATTTT.

This clonotype occurred a few times. The V gene is TRBV7-2, the J gene TRBJ2-5; the D gene is possibly TRBD1 (6 bases). CDR3 size: 15 residues. Per the germline V gene, CDR1 is SGHTA and CDR2 is FQGNSA. Between the trimmed V and J ends, which lost 5 bases and 5 bases, there was a span of 18 bases. This CDR3 reads CASSLRQAARETQYF. Here the CDR3 DNA reads TGTGCCAGCAGCCTGCGACAGGCCGCTCGCGAGACCCAGTACTTC.

In DNA form, the CDR3 reads TGCGCCAGCGGTAGCGGGACCGGGGAGCTGTTTTTT. Translated, it gives CASGSGTGELFF. The chain couples TRBV10-2 to TRBJ2-2; 7 bases are a match to TRBD2. CDR3 size: 12 residues. Germline CDR1 reads WSHSY; CDR2 reads SAAADI. The trim removed 8 bases at V and 5 bases at J, leaving 2 bases unmatched.

This clonotype was seen a handful of times. V usage is TRBV7-2 and J usage is TRBJ1-6; 8 positions agree with TRBD1. Germline lookup yields CDR1 SGHTA and CDR2 FQGNSA. Unmatched junction bases numbered 8, after V lost 4 bases and J lost 9 bases. The CDR3 length is 15 residues. Written as DNA, the CDR3 is TGTGCCAGCAGCTCTCGACAGGGGTATGGTTCACCCCTCCACTTT. Protein: CASSSRQGYGSPLHF.

This chain links TRBV2 with TRBJ2-7; D gene unclear. The CDR3 extends over 13 amino acids. The ends were cut back, 1 base at V and 4 bases at J, with 8 bases in the middle. CDR1 SNHLY and CDR2 FYNNEI come from the germline V gene. In DNA, the CDR3 is TGTGCCAGCAGTGAAGGGATTTATTACGAGCAGTACTTC. It yields the protein CASSEGIYYEQYF.

There are many counts of this clonotype. The V gene is TRBV20-1, the J gene TRBJ2-1; tentatively, D is TRBD1 or TRBD2 (6 bases each). The V end was cut by 6 bases, the J end by 12 bases, with 24 bases between. The CDR3 length is 14 residues. The germline V gene has CDR1 DFQATT and CDR2 SNEGSKA (reference sequence). The CDR3: CSATGTLRGVGQFF. CDR3 coding DNA: TGCAGTGCGACCGGGACCCTTAGGGGGGTTGGGCAGTTCTTC.

The chain is built from TRBV12-3 or TRBV12-4 and TRBJ1-1; the match to TRBD1 covers 10 bases. Trimming cost V 8 bases and J 8 bases; bases outside gene matches: 11. The CDR3 sequence is 14 residues long. In DNA, the CDR3 is TGTGCCAGCCGCCCAACCGGGACAGGGGACGAAGCTTTCTTT. This gives the protein CASRPTGTGDEAFF.

The CDR3 DNA follows: TGTGCCTGGAGAGTCGGTAATAGCAATCAGCCCCAGCATTTT. Protein: CAWRVGNSNQPQHF. V is TRBV30 and J is TRBJ1-5, with D unclear. This CDR3 region has 14 residues. V was trimmed by 3 bases and J by 0 bases, leaving 9 bases between them. Germline CDR1 GTSNPN, CDR2 SVGIG (reference sequence).

This rearrangement joins TRBV28 to TRBJ2-7; D tentatively reads TRBD1 or TRBD2 (5 bases each). The germline gives CDR1 MDHEN, CDR2 SYDVKM. The CDR3 loop spans 16 amino acids. The ends were cut back, 2 bases at V and 5 bases at J, with 19 bases in the middle. CDR3 nucleotide sequence: TGTGCCAGCAGTTTACTTGAGGGGAGCAGGAAGAACGAGCAGTACTTC. Translation gives CASSLLEGSRKNEQYF. The variable domain in full, completed from reference TRBV28 and TRBJ2-7, reads DVKVTQSSRYLVKRTGEKVFLECVQDMDHENMFWYRQDPGLGLRLIYFSYDVKMKEKGDIPEGYSVSREKKERFSLILESASTNQTSMYLCASSLLEGSRKNEQYFGPGTRLTVT.